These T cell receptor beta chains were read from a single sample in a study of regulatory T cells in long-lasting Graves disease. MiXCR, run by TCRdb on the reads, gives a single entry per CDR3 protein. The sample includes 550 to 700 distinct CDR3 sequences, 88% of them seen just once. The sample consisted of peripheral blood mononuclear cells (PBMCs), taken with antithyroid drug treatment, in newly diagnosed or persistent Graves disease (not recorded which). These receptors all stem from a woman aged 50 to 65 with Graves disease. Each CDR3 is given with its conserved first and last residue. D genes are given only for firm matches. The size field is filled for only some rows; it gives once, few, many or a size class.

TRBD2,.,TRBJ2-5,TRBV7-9,CASSLGYASGSQETQYF,TGTGCCAGCAGCTTAGGGTATGCTAGCGGGTCGCAAGAGACCCAGTACTTC
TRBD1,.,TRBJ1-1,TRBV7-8,CASSKQGAAYTEAFF,TGTGCCAGCAGCAAACAGGGGGCGGCTTACACTGAAGCTTTCTTT
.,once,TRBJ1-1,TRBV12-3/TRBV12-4,CASSFKAEAFF,TGTGCCAGCAGTTTTAAGGCCGAAGCTTTCTTT
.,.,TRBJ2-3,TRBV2,CASNPSSSGTDTQYF,TGTGCCAGCAATCCGAGTTCCTCGGGCACAGATACGCAGTATTTT
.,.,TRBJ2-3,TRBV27,CASSSGVLITDTQYF,TGTGCCAGCAGTTCTGGGGTATTGATCACAGATACGCAGTATTTT
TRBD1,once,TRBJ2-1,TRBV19,CASSIVPDRREQFF,TGTGCCAGTAGTATAGTCCCGGACAGGAGAGAGCAGTTCTTC
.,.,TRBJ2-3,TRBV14,CASSPLTFTDTQYF,TGTGCCAGCAGCCCCCTAACCTTCACAGATACGCAGTATTTT
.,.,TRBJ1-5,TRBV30,CAWNAQENQPQHF,TGTGCCTGGAATGCTCAGGAGAATCAGCCCCAGCATTTT
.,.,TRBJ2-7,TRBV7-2,CASSFGSYEQYF,TGTGCCAGCAGCTTCGGGTCCTACGAGCAGTACTTC
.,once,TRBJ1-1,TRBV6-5,CASTSATDQAFF,TGTGCCAGCACATCAGCCACGGACCAAGCTTTCTTT
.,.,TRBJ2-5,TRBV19,CASSIWVRETQYF,TGTGCCAGTAGTATCTGGGTTAGGGAGACCCAGTACTTC
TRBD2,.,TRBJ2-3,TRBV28,CASSGAGLAGVGTQYF,TGTGCCAGCAGTGGCGCCGGCCTAGCGGGAGTGGGTACGCAGTATTTT
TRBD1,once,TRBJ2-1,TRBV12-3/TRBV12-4,CASSRQGEIVNEQFF,TGTGCCAGCAGCCGACAGGGTGAAATTGTGAATGAGCAGTTCTTC
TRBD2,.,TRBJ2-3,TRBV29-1,CSVGLDTDTQYF,TGCAGCGTCGGACTAGACACAGATACGCAGTATTTT
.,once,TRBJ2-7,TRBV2,CASSGRGYEQYF,TGTGCCAGCAGTGGCAGGGGTTACGAGCAGTACTTC
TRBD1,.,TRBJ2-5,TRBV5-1,CASSLTGGETQYF,TGCGCCAGCAGCTTGACAGGGGGAGAGACCCAGTACTTC
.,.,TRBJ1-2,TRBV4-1,CASSQDGQGTGGYTF,TGCGCCAGCAGCCAAGACGGGCAGGGGACGGGTGGCTACACCTTC
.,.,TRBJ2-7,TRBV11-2,CASSFSSYEQYF,TGTGCCAGCAGCTTCAGCTCCTACGAGCAGTACTTC
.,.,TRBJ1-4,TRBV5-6,CASSADSFATNEKLFF,TGTGCCAGCAGCGCGGACAGCTTTGCAACTAATGAAAAACTGTTTTTT
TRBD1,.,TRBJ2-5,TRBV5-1,CASSLQGRETQYF,TGCGCCAGCAGCTTACAGGGGAGAGAGACCCAGTACTTC
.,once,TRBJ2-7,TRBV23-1,CASSQITPTYEQYF,TGCGCCAGCAGTCAAATTACCCCCACCTACGAGCAGTACTTC
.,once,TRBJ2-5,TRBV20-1,CSARTNLQETQYF,TGCAGTGCAAGGACTAACCTCCAAGAGACCCAGTACTTC
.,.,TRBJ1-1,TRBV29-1,CSVFWGGAEAFF,TGCAGCGTTTTTTGGGGGGGGGCTGAAGCTTTCTTT
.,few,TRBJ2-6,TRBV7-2,CASSPPRRGSGANVLTF,TGTGCCAGCAGCCCTCCCCGGAGGGGCTCTGGGGCCAACGTCCTGACTTTC
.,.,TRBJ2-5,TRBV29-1,CSAVQDVRGTQYF,TGCAGCGCCGTCCAGGACGTCCGAGGGACCCAGTACTTC
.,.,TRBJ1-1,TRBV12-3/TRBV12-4,CASSPQNRVFPEAFF,TGTGCCAGCAGTCCACAGAACAGGGTTTTCCCTGAAGCTTTCTTT
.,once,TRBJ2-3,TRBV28,CASSLGRYTDTQYF,TGTGCCAGCAGTTTAGGCAGATACACAGATACGCAGTATTTT
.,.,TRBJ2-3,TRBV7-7,CASSLQRDSDTQYF,TGTGCTAGCAGCTTACAACGGGACTCAGATACGCAGTATTTT
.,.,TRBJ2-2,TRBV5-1,CASSLPQGRTGELFF,TGCGCCAGCAGCTTACCACAGGGACGGACCGGGGAGCTGTTTTTT
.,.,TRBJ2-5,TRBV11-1,CASSFEETQYF,TGTGCCAGCAGCTTCGAAGAGACCCAGTACTTC
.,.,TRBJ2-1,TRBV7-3,CASSLTTGRVGNEQFF,TGTGCCAGCAGCTTAACGACGGGGCGGGTGGGAAATGAGCAGTTCTTC
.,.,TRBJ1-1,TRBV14,CASSLTPNTEAFF,TGTGCCAGCAGCTTGACCCCGAACACTGAAGCTTTCTTT
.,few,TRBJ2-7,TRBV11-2,CASSFGGLPYEQYF,TGTGCCAGCAGCTTCGGGGGACTTCCCTACGAGCAGTACTTC
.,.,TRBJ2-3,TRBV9,CASSVTGAGRDTQYF,TGTGCCAGCAGCGTAACAGGGGCAGGGAGGGATACGCAGTATTTT
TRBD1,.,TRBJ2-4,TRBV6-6,CASSTDRGQYF,TGTGCCAGCAGTACGGACAGGGGCCAGTACTTC
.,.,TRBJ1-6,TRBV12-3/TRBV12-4,CASRLPGNNSPLHF,TGTGCCAGCAGATTACCAGGAAATAATTCACCCCTCCACTTT
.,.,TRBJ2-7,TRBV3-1,CASSHGDYEQYF,TGTGCCAGCAGCCACGGAGATTACGAGCAGTACTTC
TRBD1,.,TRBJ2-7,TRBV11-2,CASSLGQGGREQYF,TGTGCCAGCAGCTTGGGACAGGGAGGAAGGGAGCAGTACTTC
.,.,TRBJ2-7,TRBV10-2,CASERDWGVPSYEQYF,TGCGCCAGCGAACGCGACTGGGGGGTACCCTCCTACGAGCAGTACTTC
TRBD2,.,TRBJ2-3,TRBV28,CASSSSAGGPDTQYF,TGTGCCAGCAGTTCGTCAGCGGGAGGGCCAGATACGCAGTATTTT
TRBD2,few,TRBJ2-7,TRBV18,CASSPPGLAGEQYF,TGTGCCAGCTCACCACCGGGACTAGCGGGCGAGCAGTACTTC
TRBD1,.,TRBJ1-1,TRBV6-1,CASKYVQGAGTEAFF,TGTGCCAGCAAATATGTACAGGGGGCCGGGACTGAAGCTTTCTTT